This TCR beta chain was obtained from a study of T cell responses to AZD1222 COVID-19 vaccine. Germline assignment: CDR1 SGHRS and CDR2 YFSETQ. Trimming cost V 2 bases and J 1 base, with 17 bases left between them. This CDR3 has 17 residues. A few counts support this clone. Here immunoSEQ multiplex PCR was the method, and the copy in TCRdb shows in-frame clones only, minus some. Of 150,000 to 200,000 clones listed, approximately 91% are singletons. The input for sequencing was peripheral blood, taken on day 0 of AZD1222 vaccination. V usage is TRBV5-1 and J usage is TRBJ2-3; D is perhaps TRBD2 (8 bases). The receptor was derived from an adult in good health. The CDR3 nucleotides read TGCGCCAGCAGCTTAGAGCTTAGCGGGACAGGCACAGATACGCAGTATTTT. Translation: CASSLELSGTGTDTQYF.